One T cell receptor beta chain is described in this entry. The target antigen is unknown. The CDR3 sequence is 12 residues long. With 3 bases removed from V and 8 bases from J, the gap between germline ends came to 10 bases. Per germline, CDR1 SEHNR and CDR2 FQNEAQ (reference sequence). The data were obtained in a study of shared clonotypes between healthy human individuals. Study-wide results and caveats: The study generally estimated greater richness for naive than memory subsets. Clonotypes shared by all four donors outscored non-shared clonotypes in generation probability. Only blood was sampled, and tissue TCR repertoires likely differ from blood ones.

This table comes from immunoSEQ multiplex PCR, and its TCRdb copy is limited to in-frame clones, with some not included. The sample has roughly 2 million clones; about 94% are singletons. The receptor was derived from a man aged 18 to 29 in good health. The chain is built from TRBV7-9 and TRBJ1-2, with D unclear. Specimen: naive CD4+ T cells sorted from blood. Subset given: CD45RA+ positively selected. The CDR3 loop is CASSLRPRGYTF. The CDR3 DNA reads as TGTGCCAGCAGCTTGCGGCCCCGGGGCTACACCTTC.